This T cell receptor (beta chain) is from a study of CD8+CD57+ T cells in acquired aplastic anemia. Study overall: An average of about 3.4 ug of DNA was obtained from sorted CD4+ and CD8+ cells.

A word on this clonotype: Its matching antigen is unknown.

The TCR beta profiling, which covered VDJ combination and CDR3 sequence, was carried out using genomic DNA as the template. TCRdb re-analysed the reads in MiXCR, keeping a single row per CDR3 protein. The table includes roughly 500,000 distinct CDR3 sequences, roughly a third detected once. Before being chosen for sequencing, patients had shown CD8+CD57+ cell expansion by flow cytometry. Blood was sampled before the patients had received any therapy. Study-wide results and limits: Researchers report that around 30 CD8+ CDR3 sequences appeared in both patients and controls.

Sequenced material: sorted CD4+, CD8+, or CD8+CD57+ T cells (not recorded which) from PBMCs. The receptor was isolated from a human donor with aplastic anemia.

The CDR3, as DNA: TGTGCCAGCAGCCGCAACAGGGGAGAGCAGCCCCAGCATTTT. Protein: CASSRNRGEQPQHF. The rearrangement uses TRBV4-2 and TRBJ1-5; 7 bases match TRBD1. Germline assignment: CDR1 LGHNA and CDR2 YNFKEQ. The ends lost 4 bases at V and 7 bases at J; junction bases unmatched: 7. This CDR3 spans 14 amino acids.